The source of this T cell receptor (beta chain) is a study of blood T cell repertoires in COVID-19. Overall study: From the United States, Italy and Spain came samples of acute and convalescent COVID-19. PBMCs, B-cell-depleted T cells, or T cells provided the cDNA or gDNA that made up the material.

Under the authors' procedure: Estimation of nucleated cell counts was performed using reference gene primer amplification. The data were produced by immunoSEQ multiplex PCR, yet TCRdb's version contains in-frame clones alone and is incomplete. V and J calls and clone size come straight from that table; D and trimming were deduced from the DNA. In the table there are fewer than 150,000 clones, approximately 86% of which are singletons. The CDR3 spans 15 residues. V lost 2 bases and J lost 8, with 18 bases in between. Germline values: CDR1 SGHVS, CDR2 FNYEAQ. Sequenced: peripheral blood. The chain joins TRBV7-6 to TRBJ2-5; D possibly corresponds to TRBD2 (6 bases). This TCR was sampled from a woman aged 45-60 years who had recovered from COVID-19. CDR3 sequence: CASSLRGTPGETQYF. DNA of the CDR3: TGTGCCAGCAGCTTAAGAGGGACCCCGGGAGAAACCCAGTACTTC.